This T cell receptor beta chain was obtained from a study of shared clonotypes between healthy human individuals. V gave up 4 bases and J gave up 0 bases, with 14 bases separating them. The germline V gene has CDR1 SGHDT and CDR2 YYEEEE. The CDR3 has 15 amino acids. Profiled with immunoSEQ multiplex PCR; TCRdb holds only in-frame clones, not every one. The table records 600,000 to 750,000 clones, 90% of them present only once. The rearrangement joins TRBV5-6 to TRBJ2-7; the D is unclear. Sequencing was performed on memory CD8+ T cells from PBMCs. Subset in this sample: CD45RO+ cells pooled with CCR7-negative TemRA cells. This TCR was sampled from a man younger than 30 in good health. Some clones in this sample may be carry-over from other donors' samples. The CDR3 is CASSPVGGSSYEQYF. The CDR3 DNA reads as TGTGCCAGCAGCCCCGTGGGCGGCAGCTCCTACGAGCAGTACTTC.